Listed below are T cell receptor beta chains from one sample, sequenced in a study of blood T cell repertoires in COVID-19. Sequencing used immunoSEQ multiplex PCR; TCRdb keeps in-frame clones, though not all of them. The table has 400,000 to 450,000 clones, approximately 90% seen once. The sequenced material came from peripheral blood. The source of these receptors is a man aged 18-30 years with COVID-19, enrolled during active disease. Both conserved end residues are part of each CDR3. Each record gives: D gene, clone size, V gene, J gene, CDR3 DNA, CDR3 protein. The D gene is left open where the match is weak. The size field is filled for only some rows; it gives once, few, many or a size class.

D gene: NA; clone size: NA; V gene: TRBV25-1; J gene: TRBJ2-7; CDR3 DNA: TGTGCCAGCAGTGATTGGCAGTCGCACGAGCAGTACTTC; CDR3 protein: CASSDWQSHEQYF
D gene: NA; clone size: NA; V gene: TRBV6-5; J gene: TRBJ1-1; CDR3 DNA: TGTGCCAGCACCCCCGGGGGGGACACTGAAGCTTTCTTT; CDR3 protein: CASTPGGDTEAFF
D gene: NA; clone size: few; V gene: TRBV20-1; J gene: TRBJ1-2; CDR3 DNA: TGCAGTGCTAGTAAGGCAGGCCGCAGAACCTCCTATGGCTACACCTTC; CDR3 protein: CSASKAGRRTSYGYTF
D gene: TRBD1; clone size: once; V gene: TRBV6-6; J gene: TRBJ2-7; CDR3 DNA: TGTGCCAGCGATCGGGGGGGACAGGGGTCGTACGAGCAGTACTTC; CDR3 protein: CASDRGGQGSYEQYF
D gene: NA; clone size: once; V gene: TRBV9; J gene: TRBJ2-1; CDR3 DNA: TGTGCCAGCAGCCACCGGACAGAGTACAATGAGCAGTTCTTC; CDR3 protein: CASSHRTEYNEQFF
D gene: NA; clone size: NA; V gene: TRBV25-1; J gene: TRBJ2-2; CDR3 DNA: TGTGCCAGCAGTGAATTAGTTGCCGGGGAGCTGTTTTTT; CDR3 protein: CASSELVAGELFF
D gene: TRBD1; clone size: NA; V gene: TRBV7-6; J gene: TRBJ1-1; CDR3 DNA: TGTGCCAGCAGCTCACAGGGGTACACTGAAGCTTTCTTT; CDR3 protein: CASSSQGYTEAFF
D gene: NA; clone size: NA; V gene: TRBV19; J gene: TRBJ2-5; CDR3 DNA: TGTGCCAGTAGCACCTCCCCACAGGGCGGGGAGACCCAGTACTTC; CDR3 protein: CASSTSPQGGETQYF
D gene: NA; clone size: NA; V gene: TRBV7-9; J gene: TRBJ2-3; CDR3 DNA: TGTGCCAGCAGCTTCCCCCCCGGCCAGCCCACAGATACGCAATATTTT; CDR3 protein: CASSFPPGQPTDTQYF
D gene: NA; clone size: NA; V gene: TRBV7-8; J gene: TRBJ2-7; CDR3 DNA: TGTGCCAGCAGCTTAGATTTTAGGACAGGAGGGCGAATATTTGAGCAGTACTTC; CDR3 protein: CASSLDFRTGGRIFEQYF
D gene: TRBD1; clone size: once; V gene: TRBV19; J gene: TRBJ1-6; CDR3 DNA: TGTGCCAGTACCCACAGGGGCGGCGATTCACCCCTCCACTTT; CDR3 protein: CASTHRGGDSPLHF
D gene: TRBD2; clone size: once; V gene: TRBV11-3; J gene: TRBJ2-3; CDR3 DNA: TGTGCCAGCAGCCGGACTAGCGGGAGACCAGATACGCAGTATTTT; CDR3 protein: CASSRTSGRPDTQYF
D gene: TRBD1; clone size: NA; V gene: TRBV18; J gene: TRBJ2-7; CDR3 DNA: TGTGCCAGCACGCCGGGACAGACCTACGAGCAGTACTTC; CDR3 protein: CASTPGQTYEQYF
D gene: NA; clone size: NA; V gene: TRBV5-1; J gene: TRBJ2-7; CDR3 DNA: TGCGCCAGCAGCTTGGCGGGTAGCCTTCACTACGAGCAGTACTTC; CDR3 protein: CASSLAGSLHYEQYF
D gene: TRBD1; clone size: NA; V gene: TRBV5-6; J gene: TRBJ2-7; CDR3 DNA: TGTGCCAGCAGCCGGAACCGGGACAGGGAGTCCTACGAGCAGTACTTC; CDR3 protein: CASSRNRDRESYEQYF
D gene: TRBD1; clone size: NA; V gene: TRBV6-5; J gene: TRBJ1-2; CDR3 DNA: TGTGCCAGCAGTCCTCTACAGGGGGCTAGCTATGGCTACACCTTC; CDR3 protein: CASSPLQGASYGYTF
D gene: TRBD1; clone size: NA; V gene: TRBV5-5; J gene: TRBJ2-7; CDR3 DNA: TGTGCCAGCAGCTCCCGGGACAGATTCTACGAGCAGTACTTC; CDR3 protein: CASSSRDRFYEQYF
D gene: TRBD2; clone size: NA; V gene: TRBV6-5; J gene: TRBJ2-6; CDR3 DNA: TGTGCCAGCAGTTACTCGGGAGGGACCGGGGCCAACGTCCTGACTTTC; CDR3 protein: CASSYSGGTGANVLTF
D gene: TRBD1; clone size: NA; V gene: TRBV9; J gene: TRBJ2-1; CDR3 DNA: TGTGCCAGCAGCGTAGGGACAGGGGTCTACAATGAGCAGTTCTTC; CDR3 protein: CASSVGTGVYNEQFF
D gene: NA; clone size: once; V gene: TRBV11-3; J gene: TRBJ1-6; CDR3 DNA: TGTGCCAGCAGCTCCAAGGAGAGTTCACCCCTCCACTTT; CDR3 protein: CASSSKESSPLHF
D gene: NA; clone size: NA; V gene: TRBV5-1; J gene: TRBJ1-1; CDR3 DNA: TGCGCCAGCAGCTCACAGCAGAACACTGAAGCTTTCTTT; CDR3 protein: CASSSQQNTEAFF
D gene: NA; clone size: NA; V gene: TRBV5-5; J gene: TRBJ1-4; CDR3 DNA: TGTGCCAGTCACACAGGGCAACGCAATGAAAAACTGTTTTTT; CDR3 protein: CASHTGQRNEKLFF
D gene: NA; clone size: NA; V gene: TRBV12-3/TRBV12-4; J gene: TRBJ1-1; CDR3 DNA: TGTGCCAGCAGTCGGACAGAGGAAGCTTTCTTT; CDR3 protein: CASSRTEEAFF
D gene: TRBD1; clone size: NA; V gene: TRBV11-3; J gene: TRBJ1-3; CDR3 DNA: TGTGCCAGCAGGGGGACAGCTGGAAACACCATATATTTT; CDR3 protein: CASRGTAGNTIYF
D gene: NA; clone size: NA; V gene: TRBV11-2; J gene: TRBJ2-3; CDR3 DNA: TGTGCCAGCAGCTTAGGCTACAGCCGTCGGGATACGCAGTATTTT; CDR3 protein: CASSLGYSRRDTQYF
D gene: NA; clone size: once; V gene: TRBV7-3; J gene: TRBJ2-2; CDR3 DNA: TGTGCCAGCAGCCGCGTCGGGACTTACACCGGGGAGCTGTTTTTT; CDR3 protein: CASSRVGTYTGELFF
D gene: NA; clone size: NA; V gene: TRBV6-5; J gene: TRBJ2-2; CDR3 DNA: TGTGCCAGCAGCAGGGGTAACACCGGGGAGCTGTTTTTT; CDR3 protein: CASSRGNTGELFF
D gene: NA; clone size: NA; V gene: TRBV12-3/TRBV12-4; J gene: TRBJ2-5; CDR3 DNA: TGTGCCTCAAAAGGACAGATTCAAGAGACCCAGTACTTC; CDR3 protein: CASKGQIQETQYF
D gene: TRBD1; clone size: NA; V gene: TRBV5-1; J gene: TRBJ2-2; CDR3 DNA: TGCGCCAGCAGCCTGGACAGGGACGGAGCCGGGGAGCTGTTTTTT; CDR3 protein: CASSLDRDGAGELFF
D gene: NA; clone size: NA; V gene: TRBV7-8; J gene: TRBJ2-5; CDR3 DNA: TGTGCCAGCAGTAGTGGAGGCGGATGGACCCAGTACTTC; CDR3 protein: CASSSGGGWTQYF
D gene: TRBD2; clone size: NA; V gene: TRBV5-1; J gene: TRBJ2-2; CDR3 DNA: TGCGCCAGCAGCTTGGCCCCGGGGGGCGGGGAGCTGTTTTTT; CDR3 protein: CASSLAPGGGELFF
D gene: TRBD2; clone size: NA; V gene: TRBV7-9; J gene: TRBJ2-5; CDR3 DNA: TGTGCCAGCAGGATAGCGGGACAAGAGACCCAGTACTTC; CDR3 protein: CASRIAGQETQYF
D gene: TRBD1; clone size: NA; V gene: TRBV12-3/TRBV12-4; J gene: TRBJ1-1; CDR3 DNA: TGTGCCAGCAGGGCGACAGGGGCAGCTTTCTTT; CDR3 protein: CASRATGAAFF
D gene: TRBD1; clone size: NA; V gene: TRBV30; J gene: TRBJ2-1; CDR3 DNA: TGTGCCTGCTCACCGGGACAGGGCTATGAGCAGTTCTTC; CDR3 protein: CACSPGQGYEQFF
D gene: TRBD2; clone size: NA; V gene: TRBV11-3; J gene: TRBJ2-1; CDR3 DNA: TGTGCCAGCAGCTCCTACCAGGGACTAGAGGGTGAGCAGTTCTTC; CDR3 protein: CASSSYQGLEGEQFF
D gene: NA; clone size: NA; V gene: TRBV11-2; J gene: TRBJ2-2; CDR3 DNA: TGTGCCAGCAGCTCGTCCCGGGACTCCTGGTATAAGGACGGGGAGCTGTTTTTT; CDR3 protein: CASSSSRDSWYKDGELFF
D gene: TRBD2; clone size: NA; V gene: TRBV2; J gene: TRBJ2-7; CDR3 DNA: TGTGCCAGCAGTAAACTAGCGGGAGTCTCCGAGCAGTACTTC; CDR3 protein: CASSKLAGVSEQYF
D gene: NA; clone size: NA; V gene: TRBV19; J gene: TRBJ2-7; CDR3 DNA: TGTGCCAGTAGCCGGGAGGAGGGGGGGTACGAGCAGTACTTC; CDR3 protein: CASSREEGGYEQYF
D gene: TRBD1; clone size: NA; V gene: TRBV29-1; J gene: TRBJ2-7; CDR3 DNA: TGCAGCGCCCTCGACAGGGACTACGAGCAGTACTTC; CDR3 protein: CSALDRDYEQYF
D gene: NA; clone size: NA; V gene: TRBV15; J gene: TRBJ1-1; CDR3 DNA: TGTGCCACCAGCAGAGATCAGGGGATTGGGGACACTGAAGCTTTCTTT; CDR3 protein: CATSRDQGIGDTEAFF
D gene: TRBD1; clone size: NA; V gene: TRBV5-1; J gene: TRBJ2-2; CDR3 DNA: TGCGCCAGCAGCTTACCCGTCCGCGGGACAGGGGATCCCGGGGAGCTGTTTTTT; CDR3 protein: CASSLPVRGTGDPGELFF
D gene: NA; clone size: NA; V gene: TRBV7-2; J gene: TRBJ2-1; CDR3 DNA: TGTGCCAGCAGCTCGACTAGACGTTCGGACAATGAGCAGTTCTTC; CDR3 protein: CASSSTRRSDNEQFF
D gene: TRBD1; clone size: NA; V gene: TRBV6-4; J gene: TRBJ1-1; CDR3 DNA: TGTGCCAGCAGGCAGCCCGGGACAGGGGAAGCTTTCTTT; CDR3 protein: CASRQPGTGEAFF
D gene: TRBD2; clone size: once; V gene: TRBV12-5; J gene: TRBJ2-7; CDR3 DNA: TGTGCTAGTGGTTTGGAAAAATCGGGACTAGCGGGAGTAAGTGAGCAGTACTTC; CDR3 protein: CASGLEKSGLAGVSEQYF
D gene: TRBD1; clone size: NA; V gene: TRBV27; J gene: TRBJ1-2; CDR3 DNA: TGTGCCAGCAGTTCCCACACAGGGGGCTATGGCTACACCTTC; CDR3 protein: CASSSHTGGYGYTF
D gene: NA; clone size: once; V gene: TRBV5-6; J gene: TRBJ1-2; CDR3 DNA: TGTGCCAGCAGCTTTGGGACACCTAACTATGGCTACACCTTC; CDR3 protein: CASSFGTPNYGYTF
D gene: NA; clone size: NA; V gene: TRBV2; J gene: TRBJ2-7; CDR3 DNA: TGTGCCAGCAGTGCCTTCCCAGCCTACGAGCAGTACTTC; CDR3 protein: CASSAFPAYEQYF
D gene: NA; clone size: NA; V gene: TRBV2; J gene: TRBJ1-3; CDR3 DNA: TGTGCCAGCAAGCCTCTCGGAGGGGACTCTGGAAACACCATATATTTT; CDR3 protein: CASKPLGGDSGNTIYF
D gene: NA; clone size: NA; V gene: TRBV3-1/TRBV3-2; J gene: TRBJ2-1; CDR3 DNA: TGTGCCAGCAGCCAGTTAGCGGAGCAGTTCTTC; CDR3 protein: CASSQLAEQFF
D gene: TRBD1; clone size: few; V gene: TRBV4-1; J gene: TRBJ1-5; CDR3 DNA: TGCGCCAGCAGGGCTCTCGGGACAGGGAATTACCCCCAGCATTTT; CDR3 protein: CASRALGTGNYPQHF
D gene: TRBD2; clone size: NA; V gene: TRBV30; J gene: TRBJ2-3; CDR3 DNA: TGTGCCTGGAGTCGACTAGCGGGAGAAGGAGATACGCAGTATTTT; CDR3 protein: CAWSRLAGEGDTQYF